Presented here are 9 T cell receptor beta chains from one specimen sequenced in a study of blood T cell repertoires in COVID-19. Assay used: immunoSEQ multiplex PCR; TCRdb lists only in-frame clones, some missing. The data contain about 160,000 clones, over 70% of them singletons. Material for sequencing was PBMCs or T cells enriched from blood (not recorded which). The source of these receptors is a woman aged 60-75 years who had recovered from COVID-19.

The chain couples TRBV5-1 to TRBJ2-5; 13 bases align to TRBD2. There are 17 residues in the CDR3. Losses at the gene ends were 4 bases for V and 1 base for J; bases not matched to a gene: 7. The germline V gene has CDR1 SGHRS and CDR2 YFSETQ. The CDR3: CASSQWTSGGLQETQYF. In DNA, the CDR3 is TGCGCCAGCAGCCAGTGGACTAGCGGGGGCCTCCAAGAGACCCAGTACTTC.

This chain uses TRBV7-2 with TRBJ2-5, with a tentative D call TRBD1 (5 bases). Trimming cost V 7 bases and J 5 bases, with 14 bases left between them. The CDR3 is made up of 13 amino acids. CDR1 is SGHTA, CDR2 FQGNSA, per germline. The CDR3 nucleotides read TGTGCCAGCACCCCAGGGTTCGCCGAGACCCAGTACTTC. Translating gives CASTPGFAETQYF.

The table lists this clone with a count of one. The genes are TRBV5-1 and TRBJ2-6, with a tentative D call TRBD1 (5 bases). The germline V and J ends were trimmed by 6 bases and 4 bases, with 11 bases remaining between them. This CDR3 has 14 residues. Germline V lookup: CDR1 SGHRS, CDR2 YFSETQ. The CDR3 DNA is TGCGCCAGCATTGGGGCAGCCGGGGCCAACGTCCTGACTTTC. The encoded protein is CASIGAAGANVLTF. The full variable domain, with the rest looked up from reference TRBV5-1 and TRBJ2-6, is KAGVTQTPRYLIKTRGQQVTLSCSPISGHRSVSWYQQTPGQGLQFLFEYFSETQRNKGNFPGRFSGRQFSNSRSEMNVSTLELGDSALYLCASIGAAGANVLTFGAGSRLTVL.

This chain uses TRBV14 with TRBJ1-3; D uncertain. Trimming took off 2 bases at V and 0 bases at J, with 11 bases between the two ends. The CDR3 contains 16 residues. CDR1 is SGHDN and CDR2 is FVKESK in the germline V gene. DNA of the CDR3: TGTGCCAGCAGCCAAAGTCGCCTCGGCTCTGGAAACACCATATATTTT. Its translation is CASSQSRLGSGNTIYF.

This chain joins TRBV5-1 and TRBJ1-5; D remains ambiguous. V was shortened by 1 base and J by 1 base, with 3 bases between the two germline ends. The CDR3 sequence is 13 residues long. Germline loops: CDR1 SGHRS, CDR2 YFSETQ. The CDR3 DNA sequence: TGCGCCAGCAGCTTGTCAAGCAATCAGCCCCAGCATTTT. It codes for CASSLSSNQPQHF.

The chain has TRBV6-2 or TRBV6-3 and TRBJ2-4; possibly TRBD2 for D (5 bases). The CDR3 spans 16 residues. Germline V gene lookup returns CDR1 MNHEY and CDR2 SVGEGT. Trimming took 6 bases from V and 0 from J, leaving 15 bases between them. This CDR3 is CASSSGVSLAKNIQYF. The CDR3 bases are TGTGCCAGCAGCAGCGGTGTCAGCCTAGCCAAAAACATTCAGTACTTC.

The V and J genes are TRBV5-6 and TRBJ2-5; 9 bases agree with TRBD2. The CDR3 totals 16 residues. The germline CDR1 and CDR2 sequences are SGHDT and YYEEEE. V lost 1 base to trimming and J lost 2 bases; unmatched junction nucleotides: 6. The CDR3 here is CASSLRGGGTQETQYF. Here the CDR3 DNA reads TGTGCCAGCAGCTTGCGCGGGGGGGGAACTCAAGAGACCCAGTACTTC.

The genes are TRBV6-5 and TRBJ1-1; no clear D gene. Germline CDR1 reads MNHEY; CDR2 reads SVGAGI. CDR3 length: 14 residues. V shed 6 bases and J shed 1 base, with 12 bases lying between them. The chain's CDR3 is CASSAQNPNTEAFF. The CDR3 nucleotides are TGTGCCAGCAGCGCACAAAATCCGAACACTGAAGCTTTCTTT.

This chain uses TRBV11-2 with TRBJ2-7, with 9 bases fitting TRBD1. Germline CDR1 and CDR2: SGHAT and FQNNGV. V shed 3 bases and J 4 bases; nucleotides not matched to a gene: 7. The CDR3 covers 15 residues. The CDR3 DNA reads TGTGCCAGCAGCTTGACGGACAGGGGTCGGTACGAGCAGTACTTC. Its protein is CASSLTDRGRYEQYF.